Sequencing of this T cell receptor (beta chain) was carried out in a study of beta chain features in type 1 diabetes. The CDR3 loop spans 16 amino acids. The sequenced template was cDNA made from the entire isolated RNA. Measured with immunoSEQ multiplex PCR; TCRdb has only the in-frame clones, and not every one. The repertoire consists of around 300,000 clones, with around 7.8% occurring once and the leading ten covering more than 0.8%. This clone was seen more than once but under ten times. The TCR was taken from a woman aged 18-29 years in good health. Sequencing used central memory CD4+ T cells from blood. This chain connects TRBV21-1 to TRBJ2-6. TRBV21-1 is annotated as a pseudogene. This chain's CDR3 is CASKGLVRAGANVLTF. The CDR3 nucleotides are TGTGCCAGCAAAGGATTAGTGAGAGCTGGGGCCAACGTCCTGACTTTC.